The TCR beta chain described here comes from a study of shared clonotypes between healthy human individuals. Clones were read by immunoSEQ multiplex PCR, and TCRdb kept only the in-frame ones, dropping some. The sample has about 580,000 clones, roughly 98% seen once; the top ten hold 0.25% to 0.35%. CD45RO-negative, CCR7-positively selected cells formed the naive CD8 fraction, excluding terminally differentiated effector memory CD45RA+ cells. V shed 5 bases, J shed 4 bases, and the junction held 9 bases outside the gene matches. Germline assignment: CDR1 SGHRS and CDR2 YFSETQ. The CDR3 is 16 amino acids.

Material for sequencing was naive CD8+ T cells sorted from blood. The V call is TRBV5-1, the J call TRBJ1-2; 12 positions match TRBD1. The clonotype comes from a man aged 25 to 40 in good health. The CDR3 DNA reads TGCGCCAGCAGTACCCGGGACAGGGGGCGCCTCTATGGCTACACCTTC. It yields the protein CASSTRDRGRLYGYTF.